Presented here are 22 T cell receptor beta chains from one specimen sequenced in a study of blood T cell repertoires in COVID-19. TCRdb keeps only in-frame clones here, not all; method: immunoSEQ multiplex PCR. The repertoire has 250,000 to 300,000 clones, about nine tenths of them found once; the top ten carry roughly 2%. Sequencing was done on a sample of PBMCs or T cells enriched from blood (not recorded which). The source of these receptors is a woman in her forties with acute COVID-19.

The gene calls are TRBV25-1 and TRBJ2-3; 8 nucleotides agree with TRBD1. The V gene's germline CDR1 is MGHDK and CDR2 SYGVNS. This CDR3 region has 18 residues. The trim removed 6 bases at V and 3 bases at J, leaving 17 bases unmatched. The CDR3 loop is CASSPHYGTGEVTDTQYF. The CDR3 region has the DNA TGTGCCAGCAGCCCACATTATGGGACAGGAGAGGTTACAGATACGCAGTATTTT.

The gene calls are TRBV7-2 and TRBJ2-1, with a tentative D call TRBD2 (6 bases). CDR1 SGHTA and CDR2 FQGNSA come from the germline V gene. The CDR3 has 14 amino acids. V was shortened by 6 bases and J by 3 bases, with 12 bases between the two germline ends. CDR3 region: CASRAGLIYNEQFF. CDR3 coding DNA: TGTGCCAGCAGGGCCGGACTAATCTACAATGAGCAGTTCTTC.

CDR3: CASSLVTLSETQYF. The CDR3 DNA is TGTGCCAGCAGCTTAGTGACTCTCTCTGAGACCCAGTACTTC. The V gene is TRBV11-3, the J gene TRBJ2-5; no firm D call. Germline V CDR1 and CDR2: SGHNT, YENEEA. V was trimmed by 1 base and J by 5 bases, leaving 11 bases between them. The CDR3 sequence is 14 residues long.

In DNA form, the CDR3 reads TGTGCCAGCTCACCACTTGCCTGGACAGCCGCGAACACCGGGGAGCTGTTTTTT. It is translated as CASSPLAWTAANTGELFF. The chain carries TRBV18 and TRBJ2-2, with D perhaps TRBD1 (6 bases). The CDR3 has 18 residues. In germline, CDR1 is KGHSH, CDR2 LQKENI. Trimming took off 1 base at V and 0 bases at J, with 15 bases between the two ends.

This clone was recorded once. The chain is built from TRBV15 and TRBJ2-5; perhaps TRBD1 as D (5 bases). Trimming shortened V by 4 bases and J by 2 bases, and 11 bases separated the two germline ends. This CDR3 spans 14 amino acids. Germline CDR1 reads LNHNV; CDR2 reads YYDKDF (reference sequence). CDR3 DNA: TGTGCCACCAGCACCGGACAAAAACAAGAGACCCAGTACTTC. This gives the protein CATSTGQKQETQYF. Drawing the rest from reference TRBV15 and TRBJ2-5, the complete variable domain is DAMVIQNPRYQVTQFGKPVTLSCSQTLNHNVMYWYQQKSSQAPKLLFHYYDKDFNNEADTPDNFQSRRPNTSFCFLDIRSPGLGDTAMYLCATSTGQKQETQYFGPGTRLLVL.

This chain's CDR3 is CASRKGQGYYNEQFF. For the CDR3, the DNA is TGTGCCAGCAGGAAGGGGCAGGGGTACTACAATGAGCAGTTCTTC. V gene TRBV14 combines with J gene TRBJ2-1, with D maybe TRBD1 (6 bases). Trimming stripped 6 bases from V and 3 bases from J, with 15 bases between. The germline CDR1 and CDR2 sequences are SGHDN and FVKESK. The CDR3 is 15 amino acids.

V gene TRBV4-2 combines with J gene TRBJ2-7, with a weak D call TRBD2 (7 bases). This CDR3 has 16 residues. V shed 0 bases and J shed 3 bases, with 15 bases lying between them. Germline assignment: CDR1 LGHNA and CDR2 YNFKEQ. CDR3 sequence (DNA): TGTGCCAGCAGCCAAGATGGGGGGGCCCTTGGCTACGAGCAGTACTTC. It codes for CASSQDGGALGYEQYF.

The genes are TRBV18 and TRBJ1-4, with a possible D match to TRBD1 (6 bases). Germline CDR1 KGHSH, CDR2 LQKENI. V was trimmed by 3 bases and J by 4 bases, leaving 12 bases between them. CDR3 length: 15 amino acids. The CDR3 coding sequence is TGTGCCAGCTCACCTAAGACAGGATATAATGAAAAACTGTTTTTT. Encoded protein: CASSPKTGYNEKLFF.

The genes are TRBV7-2 and TRBJ2-3, with D possibly being TRBD2 (6 bases). Germline assignment: CDR1 SGHTA and CDR2 FQGNSA. The CDR3 length is 16 residues. V gave up 5 bases and J gave up 3 bases, with 18 bases separating them. In nucleotides, the CDR3 is TGTGCCAGCAGCACCCGACTAGTGGGCAGGACAGATACGCAGTATTTT. Amino acids: CASSTRLVGRTDTQYF.

The chain recombines TRBV27 with TRBJ2-1, with D perhaps matching TRBD2 (6 bases). V dropped 3 bases and J dropped 8 bases, with 11 bases sitting between them. Per germline, CDR1 MNHEY and CDR2 SMNVEV (reference sequence). The CDR3 contains 13 residues. CDR3 sequence (DNA): TGTGCCAGCAGTTTTCTAGCGAGAGATGAGCAGTTCTTC. This translates into CASSFLARDEQFF.

V is TRBV18 and J is TRBJ1-3; 7 bases align to TRBD1. CDR1 is KGHSH, CDR2 LQKENI, per germline. The CDR3 has 16 amino acids. Trimming at V came to 3 bases and at J to 0 bases, leaving 5 bases not matched to a gene. The CDR3: CASSPDRANSGNTIYF. The CDR3 coding sequence is TGTGCCAGCTCACCCGACAGGGCCAACTCTGGAAACACCATATATTTT.

The CDR3: CASSEGGGEFYEQYF. CDR3 in DNA: TGTGCCAGCAGTGAAGGGGGAGGGGAGTTCTACGAGCAGTACTTC. The chain combines TRBV6-1 with TRBJ2-7; 7 bases fit TRBD2. The CDR3 loop spans 15 amino acids. With 1 base clipped from V and 3 bases from J, the junction kept 6 bases outside the gene matches. Germline loops: CDR1 MNHNS, CDR2 SASEGT.

This clone has just one count. The J gene is TRBJ1-2, the V gene TRBV19, with 10 nucleotides matching TRBD1. The CDR3 is 12 amino acids. The germline V gene encodes CDR1 LNHDA and CDR2 SQIVND (reference sequence). With V trimmed by 6 bases and J by 9 bases, 4 bases remained unmatched. CDR3: CASSRDRGSYTF. The CDR3 nucleotides read TGTGCCAGTAGCCGGGACAGGGGTAGCTACACCTTC.

This clone appeared a few times. J is TRBJ2-2 and V is TRBV30, with TRBD1 matching over 10 bases. Germline assignment: CDR1 GTSNPN and CDR2 SVGIG (reference sequence). The CDR3 is 15 amino acids. The V segment lost 3 bases and the J segment 7 bases; nucleotides outside the gene matches: 8. In nucleotides, the CDR3 is TGTGCCTGGAGCCGAACGGGACAGGGGTACGGGGAGCTGTTTTTT. It specifies CAWSRTGQGYGELFF.

The chain couples TRBV19 to TRBJ2-5, with 7 nucleotides matching TRBD1. V was clipped by 7 bases and J by 2 bases; unmatched bases: 7. Germline CDR1 and CDR2: LNHDA and SQIVND (reference sequence). The CDR3 contains 14 residues. This chain's CDR3 is CASTADRWQETQYF. For the CDR3, the DNA is TGTGCCAGTACCGCGGACAGGTGGCAAGAGACCCAGTACTTC.

This clone was seen a single time. The rearrangement uses TRBV5-5 and TRBJ2-3; 14 nucleotides line up with TRBD2. Germline assignment: CDR1 SGHKS and CDR2 YYEKEE (reference sequence). The CDR3 extends over 17 amino acids. Trimming at V came to 0 bases and at J to 6 bases, leaving 6 bases not matched to a gene. DNA of the CDR3: TGTGCCAGCAGCTTGGGACTAGCGGGGGGGCCTGGTGATACGCAGTATTTT. Translating it yields CASSLGLAGGPGDTQYF.

CDR3: CSLRGNEQFF. In DNA, the CDR3 is TGCAGTTTACGAGGTAATGAGCAGTTCTTC. The genes are TRBV20-1 and TRBJ2-1; no reliable D call. This CDR3 has 10 residues. V gave up 8 bases and J gave up 7 bases, with 9 bases separating them. Germline CDR1 and CDR2: DFQATT and SNEGSKA (reference sequence).

The chain recombines TRBV5-5 with TRBJ1-4; D call uncertain. Deletions cut 2 bases from V and 0 bases from J, with 8 bases between. The CDR3 has 15 amino acids. Germline CDR1 reads SGHKS; CDR2 reads YYEKEE (reference sequence). CDR3 protein: CASSFDWATNEKLFF. The CDR3 bases are TGTGCCAGCAGCTTCGACTGGGCAACTAATGAAAAACTGTTTTTT.

This rearrangement joins TRBV7-9 to TRBJ2-7; D is ambiguous. Germline V gene data show CDR1 as SEHNR and CDR2 as FQNEAQ (reference sequence). V was clipped by 2 bases and J by 5 bases, with 7 bases between them. This CDR3 has 12 amino acids. CDR3 nucleotide sequence: TGTGCCAGCAGCTTACGAGTGGACGAGCAGTACTTC. Its protein is CASSLRVDEQYF.

The rearrangement links TRBV4-2 to TRBJ2-1; 8 nucleotides agree with TRBD2. The ends lost 2 bases at V and 7 bases at J; junction bases unmatched: 13. Germline V gives CDR1 LGHNA, CDR2 YNFKEQ. The CDR3 has 17 amino acids. The CDR3 DNA reads TGTGCCAGCAGCCAATTAAGCGGGAGCTCTAAGTCTAATGAGCAGTTCTTC. As protein: CASSQLSGSSKSNEQFF.

This chain uses TRBV7-2 with TRBJ1-2; perhaps TRBD1 as D (6 bases). Germline V gene data show CDR1 as SGHTA and CDR2 as FQGNSA. The CDR3 totals 14 residues. The V end lost 5 bases, the J end lost 5 bases, and 15 bases lay between the germline ends. The CDR3 here is CASSPDRLKYGYTF. CDR3 nucleotide sequence: TGTGCCAGCAGCCCGGACAGACTTAAGTATGGCTACACCTTC.

V usage is TRBV28 and J usage is TRBJ2-7; TRBD2 matches at 7 bases. V trimming: 3 bases; J trimming: 3 bases; junction bases outside the gene matches: 17. The CDR3 runs 18 residues. Germline CDR1 is MDHEN and CDR2 is SYDVKM. CDR3 sequence (DNA): TGTGCCAGCAGTTTCAGGTTAGCGGGCCCTGGGAGTGGCTACGAGCAGTACTTC. This sequence encodes CASSFRLAGPGSGYEQYF.